Given below is one T cell receptor (beta chain) in context. The test was conducted at deep level. Data came from immunoSEQ multiplex PCR; TCRdb stores just in-frame clones and leaves some out. The table shows hundreds of thousands of clones, with around 75% occurring only once. The data belong to a study of shared clonotypes between healthy human individuals. The germline CDR1 and CDR2 sequences are SGHAT and FQNNGV. J lost 3 bases, V lost 2 bases, and 7 bases had no gene match. CDR3 length equals 16 residues. The clonotype originates from a woman aged 40 to 50 in good health. Some clones in this sample may be carry-over from other donors' samples. The sequenced sample consisted of PBMCs. The chain is built from TRBV11-2 and TRBJ2-1; 7 nucleotides align to TRBD2. Here the CDR3 reads CASSLSLAENYNEQFF. Written as DNA, the CDR3 is TGTGCCAGCAGCTTATCGCTAGCGGAGAACTACAATGAGCAGTTCTTC.